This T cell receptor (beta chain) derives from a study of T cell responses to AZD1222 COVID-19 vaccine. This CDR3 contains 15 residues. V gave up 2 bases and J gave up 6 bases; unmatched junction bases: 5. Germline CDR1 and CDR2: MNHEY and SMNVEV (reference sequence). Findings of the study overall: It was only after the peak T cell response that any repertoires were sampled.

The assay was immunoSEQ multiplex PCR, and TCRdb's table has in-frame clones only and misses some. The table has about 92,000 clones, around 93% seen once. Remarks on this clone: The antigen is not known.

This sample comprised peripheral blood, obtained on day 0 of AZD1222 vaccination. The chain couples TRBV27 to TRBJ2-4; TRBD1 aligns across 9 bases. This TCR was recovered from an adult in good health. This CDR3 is CASSLTGGAGNIQYF. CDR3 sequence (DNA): TGTGCCAGCAGTTTAACAGGGGGCGCGGGAAACATTCAGTACTTC.